The 23 T cell receptor beta chains given below trace back to one sample, sequenced in a study of shared clonotypes between healthy human individuals. Positive CCR7 selection of CD45RO-negative cells yielded the naive CD8 cells, and terminally differentiated effector memory CD45RA+ cells were excluded. The repertoire was sequenced with immunoSEQ multiplex PCR; TCRdb's copy has only in-frame clones and lacks some. The repertoire holds about 2,100,000 clones, with about 92% as singletons. The sample was naive CD8+ T cells from PBMCs. These receptors came from a young man in good health. Some clones in this sample may be carry-over from other donors' samples.

This chain joins TRBV5-4 and TRBJ2-1; 14 bases line up with TRBD2. Losses at the gene ends were 4 bases for V and 7 bases for J; bases not matched to a gene: 7. The CDR3 loop spans 16 amino acids. CDR1 is SGHNT and CDR2 is YYREEE in the germline V gene (reference sequence). Written as DNA, the CDR3 is TGTGCCAGCAGCCCGGGACTAGCGGGAGAGGGGAATGAGCAGTTCTTC. Translated: CASSPGLAGEGNEQFF.

The chain is built from TRBV28 and TRBJ1-5, with D possibly matching TRBD1 (6 bases). Trimming removed 11 bases at V and 4 bases at J, with 21 bases between. The CDR3 loop spans 15 amino acids. Germline V gene sequence: CDR1 MDHEN, CDR2 SYDVKM. CDR3 amino acids: CAATEMWGANQPQHF. CDR3 bases: TGTGCCGCCACGGAAATGTGGGGGGCAAATCAGCCCCAGCATTTT.

The V and J genes are TRBV5-1 and TRBJ2-7, with a tentative D call TRBD2 (5 bases). Looked up from germline, CDR1 is SGHRS and CDR2 is YFSETQ. The CDR3 runs 15 residues. Deletions cut 0 bases from V and 2 bases from J, with 12 bases between. CDR3 DNA sequence: TGCGCCAGCAGCTTGGTTCAGGAGGCCACCTACGAGCAGTACTTC. The encoded protein is CASSLVQEATYEQYF.

V gene TRBV6-5 combines with J gene TRBJ2-1; maybe TRBD2 (6 bases). The V and J ends lost 8 bases and 4 bases respectively, with 12 bases between them. Germline-derived CDR1 and CDR2 are MNHEY and SVGAGI. This CDR3 is 13 amino acids long. The DNA for the CDR3 is TGTGCCAGCCAGCGGGCCGCGTACAATGAGCAGTTCTTC. It specifies CASQRAAYNEQFF.

The J gene is TRBJ1-2, the V gene TRBV7-9; no clear D. Germline CDR1 and CDR2: SEHNR and FQNEAQ (reference sequence). The CDR3 extends over 16 amino acids. The V end was cut by 4 bases, the J end by 2 bases, with 17 bases between. Here the CDR3 DNA reads TGTGCCAGCAGCTCCCCCCGGGTAACAGACAACTATGGCTACACCTTC. Residues: CASSSPRVTDNYGYTF.

This chain joins TRBV11-2 and TRBJ2-5; 14 nucleotides match TRBD2. J was trimmed by 5 bases and V by 5 bases; bases with no gene match: 13. This CDR3 region has 18 residues. Germline CDR1 and CDR2: SGHAT and FQNNGV. The CDR3 nucleotides read TGTGCCAGCAGCGCCGGGACTAGCGGGAGTGTAATCAGGGAGACCCAGTACTTC. Translation: CASSAGTSGSVIRETQYF.

The chain couples TRBV21-1 to TRBJ2-7; TRBD1 was called by the table and not checked on the DNA. TRBV21-1 is designated a pseudogene. The CDR3 runs to 14 residues. The CDR3 DNA is TGTGCCAGCAGCGCCCGGGACATGGGATCCGAGCAGTACTTC. Its protein is CASSARDMGSEQYF.

The chain couples TRBV5-6 to TRBJ2-1; D gene uncertain. The CDR3 consists of 14 residues. CDR1 SGHDT and CDR2 YYEEEE come from the germline V gene. Trimming cost V 0 bases and J 6 bases, with 10 bases left between them. This chain's CDR3 is CASSLGGSLNEQFF. The CDR3 DNA reads TGTGCCAGCAGCTTGGGTGGTAGCCTCAATGAGCAGTTCTTC.

A word on this clone: At one end the junction does not follow the germline gene, possibly because of a read error. The chain employs TRBV5-1 and TRBJ1-2; 10 positions match TRBD1. Germline CDR1 is SGHRS and CDR2 is YFSETQ. The CDR3 covers 15 residues. The CDR3, as DNA: TGCGCCAGTAGCTTGGAGGGGACAGGGGCCAGCGGCTACACCTTC. Protein product: CASSLEGTGASGYTF.

This chain joins TRBV27 and TRBJ2-3; D tentatively reads TRBD1 or TRBD2 (6 bases each). Per germline, CDR1 MNHEY and CDR2 SMNVEV (reference sequence). Trimming cost V 2 bases and J 6 bases, with 12 bases left between them. There are 14 residues in the CDR3. The chain's CDR3 is CASSLGGRLDTQYF. In DNA, the CDR3 is TGTGCCAGCAGTTTAGGGGGGCGGCTGGATACGCAGTATTTT.

V gene TRBV28 combines with J gene TRBJ1-1, with D maybe TRBD1 (5 bases). The germline gives CDR1 MDHEN, CDR2 SYDVKM. Trimming took off 1 base at V and 1 base at J, with 13 bases between the two ends. The CDR3 runs to 16 residues. This CDR3 is CASSLSPRGRNTEAFF. Here the CDR3 DNA reads TGTGCCAGCAGTTTATCGCCACGGGGCAGGAACACTGAAGCTTTCTTT.

The chain links TRBV11-2 to TRBJ2-1; a possible D gene is TRBD2 (6 bases). Trimming left V 2 bases short and J 3 bases short, with 11 bases between. Germline CDR1 reads SGHAT; CDR2 reads FQNNGV. CDR3 length: 15 amino acids. This chain's CDR3 is CASSLPGSNYNEQFF. In nucleotides, the CDR3 is TGTGCCAGCAGCTTACCCGGGAGTAACTACAATGAGCAGTTCTTC.

The chain links TRBV14 to TRBJ2-3; tentatively, D is TRBD2 (6 bases). The germline CDR1 and CDR2 sequences are SGHDN and FVKESK. This CDR3 contains 15 residues. Trimming took 4 bases from V and 2 from J, leaving 13 bases between them. The CDR3 reads CASSLYRGNTDTQYF. CDR3 bases: TGTGCCAGCAGCCTGTACCGGGGGAACACAGATACGCAGTATTTT.

The chain employs TRBV7-9 and TRBJ2-7; perhaps TRBD2 as D (5 bases). The length of the CDR3 is 12 residues. Trimming left V 11 bases short and J 6 bases short, with 17 bases between. Germline lookup yields CDR1 SEHNR and CDR2 FQNEAQ (reference sequence). CDR3 nucleotides: TGTGCCGCAACCCACCCCGGAGGCGAGCAGTACTTC. Translating it yields CAATHPGGEQYF.

This chain links TRBV7-9 with TRBJ2-7; D not certain. The germline V gene has CDR1 SEHNR and CDR2 FQNEAQ (reference sequence). This CDR3 has 14 amino acids. Deletions cut 5 bases from V and 0 bases from J, with 11 bases between. The CDR3 sequence is CASSPFGISYEQYF. Written as DNA, the CDR3 is TGTGCCAGCAGCCCCTTTGGTATCTCCTACGAGCAGTACTTC.

The chain recombines TRBV7-6 with TRBJ2-1, with TRBD2 matching over 8 bases. The ends lost 4 bases at V and 8 bases at J; junction bases unmatched: 10. This CDR3 has 15 residues. Germline lookup yields CDR1 SGHVS and CDR2 FNYEAQ. The CDR3 nucleotides read TGTGCCAGCAGCTCATCCGGGACTAGGGGCGATGAGCAGTTCTTC. Its translation is CASSSSGTRGDEQFF. The entire variable domain, with the rest obtained from reference TRBV7-6 and TRBJ2-1, is as follows: GAGVSQSPRYKVTKRGQDVALRCDPISGHVSLYWYRQALGQGPEFLTYFNYEAQQDKSGLPNDRFSAERPEGSISTLTIQRTEQRDSAMYRCASSSSGTRGDEQFFGPGTRLTVL.

Note on this clone: At the DNA level, this CDR3 is encoded by other sequences in the same sample as well. The DNA of the CDR3 is TGTGCCAGCAGTTTAGATAATCAGCCCCAGCATTTT. Translating gives CASSLDNQPQHF. J is TRBJ1-5 and V is TRBV28; D is ambiguous. Between the trimmed V and J ends, which lost 2 bases and 4 bases, there was a span of 3 bases. The CDR3 is made up of 12 amino acids. Germline V lookup: CDR1 MDHEN, CDR2 SYDVKM.

The count of this clone is one. At one end the junction does not follow the germline gene, possibly because of a read error. V is TRBV11-2 and J is TRBJ2-4, with 8 bases lining up with TRBD2. The CDR3 contains 13 residues. Germline loops: CDR1 SGHAT, CDR2 FQNNGV. The CDR3 sequence: CASSSPTPGLALF. The DNA of the CDR3 is TGTGCCAGCAGCTCCCCGACCCCCGGACTAGCTCTTTTC.

The chain recombines TRBV21-1 with TRBJ1-2; the table's D call of TRBD1 was not tested on the DNA. TRBV21-1 is deemed a pseudogene. This CDR3 region has 15 residues. The CDR3 loop reads CASSKAGQLLYGYTF. The CDR3 DNA sequence: TGTGCCAGCAGCAAAGCGGGACAGCTCCTCTATGGCTACACCTTC.

The chain couples TRBV5-1 to TRBJ2-7, with a tentative D call TRBD1 (6 bases). The germline CDR1 and CDR2 sequences are SGHRS and YFSETQ. This CDR3 is built from 14 residues. V was shortened by 4 bases and J by 2 bases, with 13 bases between the two germline ends. CDR3 in DNA: TGCGCCAGCAGCACAAGGGACACCACCTACGAGCAGTACTTC. It specifies CASSTRDTTYEQYF.

The rearrangement uses TRBV4-3 and TRBJ2-3; 12 bases are a match to TRBD2. CDR1 is LGHNA and CDR2 is YSLEER in the germline V gene. The length of the CDR3 is 17 residues. The J segment lost 2 bases and the V segment lost 4 bases, leaving 7 bases of the junction unmatched. Here the CDR3 reads CASSPKGLAGPTDTQYF. DNA of the CDR3: TGCGCCAGCAGCCCCAAAGGACTAGCGGGGCCCACAGATACGCAGTATTTT.

The chain recombines TRBV7-2 with TRBJ2-2; unclear D gene. V shed 3 bases and J shed 1 base, with 9 bases lying between them. The CDR3 sequence is 15 residues long. Germline loops: CDR1 SGHTA, CDR2 FQGNSA. Written as DNA, the CDR3 is TGTGCCAGCAGCTTCAGGCTCGGGAACACCGGGGAGCTGTTTTTT. Translation gives CASSFRLGNTGELFF.

V is TRBV6-1 and J is TRBJ1-5; tentatively, D is TRBD1 (5 bases). The CDR3 length is 15 residues. Germline V gene data show CDR1 as MNHNS and CDR2 as SASEGT. The V end lost 5 bases, the J end lost 7 bases, and 18 bases lay between the germline ends. In nucleotides, the CDR3 is TGTGCCAGCAGTCCCCGAGCCCCCTGGGGGCAGCCCCAGCATTTT. It encodes CASSPRAPWGQPQHF.